A single sample gave rise to the 19 T cell receptor beta chains below, sequenced in a study of blood T cells in healthy people across ages (dated by TCRdb to the mid-2010s). The method behind the library was 5' RACE. Sequencing took place on an Illumina HiSeq 2500. The second PCR ran for roughly 7 to 12 cycles and used a J-beta primer mix along with a sample-barcoded 5' primer. TCRdb passed the public sequencing reads through fastp at Q25 and MiXCR, retaining productive beta sequences. Duplicate CDR3 protein sequences are folded into a single record with the most common DNA and genes. The sample profile shows 600,000 to 800,000 distinct CDR3 sequences; 52% of them were found once. The ten most abundant clones make up about 13% of the sample. The sample taken for sequencing was blood. The receptors stem from a woman aged 80 or older in good health.

This clonotype was counted many times. This chain joins TRBV4-2 and TRBJ2-3, with unresolved D. Germline V gene data show CDR1 as LGHNA and CDR2 as YNFKEQ. Trimming removed 7 bases from V and 4 bases from J, with 15 bases in between. CDR3 length equals 14 residues. The CDR3 loop is CASKPSSEPDTQYF. As DNA, the CDR3 is TGTGCCAGCAAACCGTCAAGTGAGCCAGATACGCAGTATTTT.

Only a few counts were recorded for this clonotype. The V call is TRBV12-3 or TRBV12-4, the J call TRBJ1-2, with D tentatively TRBD1 (5 bases). The V gene lost 5 bases and the J gene lost 7 bases, with 8 bases spanning the gap. CDR3 length: 11 amino acids. The CDR3 loop reads CASSTGLGYTF. The CDR3 DNA sequence: TGTGCCAGCAGTACAGGACTTGGCTACACCTTC.

V is TRBV9 and J is TRBJ1-3; perhaps TRBD1 as D (6 bases). Germline loops: CDR1 SGDLS, CDR2 YYNGEE. Trimming took 3 bases from V and 2 from J, leaving 15 bases between them. CDR3 length: 16 amino acids. This chain's CDR3 is CASSGRTGTTGNTIYF. The CDR3 bases are TGTGCCAGCAGCGGACGAACCGGGACAACTGGAAACACCATATATTTT.

This clonotype showed up many times. The chain has TRBV7-9 and TRBJ2-1, with a weak D call TRBD2 (5 bases). The CDR3 sequence is 17 residues long. CDR1 SEHNR and CDR2 FQNEAQ come from the germline V gene (reference sequence). V was pared by 3 bases and J by 2 bases, with 17 bases between. CDR3 bases: TGTGCCAGCAGCTTTCACCCAAGGCTGAGGGCCTACAATGAGCAGTTCTTC. The encoded protein is CASSFHPRLRAYNEQFF.

This clonotype was found many times. The chain is built from TRBV3-1 and TRBJ1-1; D ambiguous. Trimming took 0 bases from V and 9 from J, leaving 8 bases between them. The CDR3 is 12 residues long. Germline V CDR1 and CDR2: LGHDT, YNNKEL (reference sequence). The CDR3 sequence is CASSQDWEKAFF. CDR3 nucleotide sequence: TGTGCCAGCAGCCAAGATTGGGAAAAAGCTTTCTTT.

V usage is TRBV12-3 or TRBV12-4 and J usage is TRBJ2-4; no definite D call. The ends were cut back, 6 bases at V and 9 bases at J, with 12 bases in the middle. The CDR3 loop spans 12 amino acids. CDR3 amino acids: CASSGLAGIQYF. CDR3 sequence (DNA): TGTGCCAGCAGCGGGCTGGCCGGCATTCAGTACTTC.

V and J are TRBV29-1 and TRBJ2-2, with 8 bases fitting TRBD2. The trim removed 4 bases at V and 0 bases at J, leaving 1 base unmatched. The CDR3 consists of 14 residues. Per germline, CDR1 SQVTM and CDR2 ANQGSEA. Here the CDR3 DNA reads TGCAGCGTTGGGCGGGGGGCGAACACCGGGGAGCTGTTTTTT. Amino acids: CSVGRGANTGELFF.

This clonotype was picked up many times. This chain joins TRBV7-2 and TRBJ2-1; the D gene is possibly TRBD2 (5 bases). Germline CDR1 and CDR2: SGHTA and FQGNSA. CDR3 length: 15 amino acids. Trimming removed 5 bases from V and 3 bases from J, with 14 bases in between. The CDR3: CASSPQSRGYNEQFF. The CDR3 nucleotides are TGTGCCAGCAGCCCTCAAAGCCGGGGCTACAATGAGCAGTTCTTC.

The chain is built from TRBV5-1 and TRBJ1-1; no firm D call. CDR1 is SGHRS and CDR2 is YFSETQ in the germline V gene. The V gene lost 4 bases and the J gene lost 8 bases, with 21 bases spanning the gap. The CDR3 runs 15 residues. CDR3 sequence reads: CASSRGQLAQPEAFF. CDR3 bases: TGCGCCAGCAGCCGCGGCCAGTTGGCCCAACCAGAAGCTTTCTTT.

For this clonotype: Possible read error: a much larger clone is one base away. The chain links TRBV5-4 to TRBJ2-5; 7 positions match TRBD1. V trimming: 2 bases; J trimming: 13 bases; junction bases outside the gene matches: 11. The CDR3 consists of 13 residues. In germline, CDR1 is SGHNT, CDR2 YYREEE (reference sequence). CDR3 sequence reads: CASSLQGTYERYF. In nucleotides, the CDR3 is TGTGCCAGCAGCTTACAGGGGACCTACGAGCGGTACTTC.

The J gene is TRBJ1-4, the V gene TRBV7-2; D not resolved. This CDR3 is built from 18 residues. The V end was cut by 5 bases, the J end by 4 bases, with 23 bases between. Per germline, CDR1 SGHTA and CDR2 FQGNSA. CDR3 nucleotides: TGTGCCAGCAGCCCCTCGATGGCAGCCCAAGTCTTTAATGAAAAACTGTTTTTT. It codes for CASSPSMAAQVFNEKLFF. Combining the CDR3 with reference TRBV7-2 and TRBJ1-4 gives the whole variable domain GAGVSQSPSNKVTEKGKDVELRCDPISGHTALYWYRQSLGQGLEFLIYFQGNSAPDKSGLPSDRFSAERTGGSVSTLTIQRTQQEDSAVYLCASSPSMAAQVFNEKLFFGSGTQLSVL.

The V gene is TRBV5-1, the J gene TRBJ2-3; 8 positions match TRBD1. The CDR3 has 16 residues. The V gene's germline CDR1 is SGHRS and CDR2 YFSETQ. Trimming took 5 bases from V and 2 from J; bases not matched to a gene: 10. The CDR3 sequence is CASRQMTGDPTDTQYF. CDR3 coding DNA: TGCGCCAGCAGACAAATGACAGGGGACCCCACAGATACGCAGTATTTT.

With respect to this clonotype: One end of the junction is discordant with germline, which a read error may explain. The CDR3, as DNA: TGCGCCAGCAGCGTTAGCGGGGGATCCACAGATACGCAGTATTTT. Its protein product is CASSVSGGSTDTQYF. The chain uses TRBV9 and TRBJ2-3; 9 positions agree with TRBD2. The CDR3 length is 15 residues. The V gene's germline CDR1 is SGDLS and CDR2 YYNGEE.

The genes are TRBV5-1 and TRBJ1-2, with 9 bases fitting TRBD1. The V gene end was trimmed by 2 bases and the J gene end by 8 bases; junction bases not matched to a gene: 7. CDR3 length: 14 amino acids. CDR1 and CDR2 (germline): SGHRS, YFSETQ. CDR3 DNA: TGCGCCAGCAGCTTACAACAGGGGGCCCAGGGCTACACCTTC. It is translated as CASSLQQGAQGYTF.

The table lists this clonotype with many counts. This chain joins TRBV7-9 and TRBJ2-4, with 14 bases fitting TRBD2. This CDR3 is built from 15 residues. The germline CDR1 and CDR2 sequences are SEHNR and FQNEAQ (reference sequence). V shed 5 bases, J shed 6 bases, and the junction held 3 bases outside the gene matches. Here the CDR3 reads CASSRLAGGLNIQYF. The CDR3 nucleotides are TGTGCCAGCAGCAGACTAGCGGGAGGGTTAAACATTCAGTACTTC.

V usage is TRBV5-5 and J usage is TRBJ1-2; D is unresolved. The CDR3 consists of 14 residues. The V and J ends lost 0 bases and 3 bases respectively, with 9 bases between them. Germline values: CDR1 SGHKS, CDR2 YYEKEE (reference sequence). The CDR3 DNA sequence: TGTGCCAGCAGCTTGGACACCAGTGACTATGGCTACACCTTC. It translates to CASSLDTSDYGYTF.

This clonotype was detected many times. This CDR3 is CASSLVRQGAREQYF. CDR3 coding DNA: TGTGCCAGCAGCTTGGTAAGACAGGGGGCGCGAGAGCAGTACTTC. The chain recombines TRBV5-6 with TRBJ2-7; 10 bases align to TRBD1. V was pared by 0 bases and J by 7 bases, with 7 bases of the junction left unmatched. The CDR3 length is 15 residues. Per the germline V gene, CDR1 is SGHDT and CDR2 is YYEEEE.

This clonotype was picked up one time. This sequence joins TRBV28 and TRBJ2-4; D perhaps matches TRBD1 (6 bases). V lost 5 bases and J lost 0, with 14 bases in between. In germline, CDR1 is MDHEN, CDR2 SYDVKM. The CDR3 totals 16 residues. The CDR3 DNA sequence: TGTGCCAGCAGTCCCGACAGGTTTCTAGCCAAAAACATTCAGTACTTC. This codes for CASSPDRFLAKNIQYF.

This chain uses TRBV10-3 with TRBJ1-5, with no clear D. V was trimmed by 2 bases and J by 5 bases, leaving 10 bases between them. Per the germline V gene, CDR1 is ENHRY and CDR2 is SYGVKD. The CDR3 is made up of 14 amino acids. CDR3 nucleotides: TGTGCCATCAGTGAGGTGGGAGACTATCAGCCCCAGCATTTT. Amino acid sequence: CAISEVGDYQPQHF.